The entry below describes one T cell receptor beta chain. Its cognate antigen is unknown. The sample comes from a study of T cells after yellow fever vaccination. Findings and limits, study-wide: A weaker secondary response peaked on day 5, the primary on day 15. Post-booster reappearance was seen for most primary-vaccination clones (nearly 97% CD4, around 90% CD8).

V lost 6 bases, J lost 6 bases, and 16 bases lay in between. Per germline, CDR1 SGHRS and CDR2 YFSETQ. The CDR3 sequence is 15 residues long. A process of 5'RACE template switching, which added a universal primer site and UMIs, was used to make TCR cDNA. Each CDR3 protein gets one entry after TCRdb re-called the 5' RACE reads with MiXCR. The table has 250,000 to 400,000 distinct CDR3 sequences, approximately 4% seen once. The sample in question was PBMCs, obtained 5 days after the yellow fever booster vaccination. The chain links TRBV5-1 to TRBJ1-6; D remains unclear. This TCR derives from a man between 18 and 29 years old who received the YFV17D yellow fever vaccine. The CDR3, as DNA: TGCGCCAGCACCGGGAATTGGGAGCGTAATTCACCCCTCCACTTT. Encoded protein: CASTGNWERNSPLHF.